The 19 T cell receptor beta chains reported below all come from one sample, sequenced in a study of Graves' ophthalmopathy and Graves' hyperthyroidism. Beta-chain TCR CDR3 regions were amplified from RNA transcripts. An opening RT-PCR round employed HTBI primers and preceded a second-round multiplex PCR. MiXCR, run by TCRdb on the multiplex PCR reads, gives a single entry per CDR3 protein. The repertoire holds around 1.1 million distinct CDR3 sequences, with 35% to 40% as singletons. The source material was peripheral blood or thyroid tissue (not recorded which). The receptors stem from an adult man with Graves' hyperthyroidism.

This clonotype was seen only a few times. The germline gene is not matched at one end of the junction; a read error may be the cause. Written as DNA, the CDR3 is TGTGCCAGCAGTGAACATTGGGGGGCCTCGGAAGCTTTCTTT. It specifies CASSEHWGASEAFF. V and J are TRBV10-3 and TRBJ1-1, with D perhaps matching TRBD1 (6 bases). The length of the CDR3 is 14 residues. The V gene's germline CDR1 is ENHRY and CDR2 SYGVKD.

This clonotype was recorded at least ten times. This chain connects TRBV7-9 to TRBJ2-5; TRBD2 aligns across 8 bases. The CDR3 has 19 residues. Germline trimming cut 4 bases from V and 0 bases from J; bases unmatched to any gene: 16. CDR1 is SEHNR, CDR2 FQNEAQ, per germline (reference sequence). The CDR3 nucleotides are TGTGCCAGCAGCTCCCCTCGGGGAAGCGGGAGCCCGTACCAAGAGACCCAGTACTTC. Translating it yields CASSSPRGSGSPYQETQYF.

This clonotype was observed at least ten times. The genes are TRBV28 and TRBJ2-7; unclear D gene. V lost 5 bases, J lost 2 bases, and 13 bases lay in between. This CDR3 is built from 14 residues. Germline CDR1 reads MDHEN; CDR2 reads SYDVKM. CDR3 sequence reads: CASSPTLGPYEQYF. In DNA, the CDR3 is TGTGCCAGCAGTCCCACGCTAGGACCCTACGAGCAGTACTTC.

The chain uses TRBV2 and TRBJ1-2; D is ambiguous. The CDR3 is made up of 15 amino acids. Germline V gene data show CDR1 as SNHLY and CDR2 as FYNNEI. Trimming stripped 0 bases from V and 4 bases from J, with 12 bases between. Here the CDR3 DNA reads TGTGCCAGCAGTGAAGCGCCCGGGTCCTCCTATGGCTACACCTTC. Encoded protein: CASSEAPGSSYGYTF.

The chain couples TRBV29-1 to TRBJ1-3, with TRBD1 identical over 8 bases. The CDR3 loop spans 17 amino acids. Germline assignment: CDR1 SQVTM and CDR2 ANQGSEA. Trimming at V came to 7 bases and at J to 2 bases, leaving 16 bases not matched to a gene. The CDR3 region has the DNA TGCAGCGCCGAAATCCAGGGGGCTAAGAACACTGGAAACACCATATATTTT. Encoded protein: CSAEIQGAKNTGNTIYF.

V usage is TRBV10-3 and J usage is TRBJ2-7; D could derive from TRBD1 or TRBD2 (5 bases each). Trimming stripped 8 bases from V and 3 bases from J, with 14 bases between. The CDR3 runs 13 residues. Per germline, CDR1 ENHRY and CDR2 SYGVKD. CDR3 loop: CAIGTASYYEQYF. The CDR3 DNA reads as TGTGCCATCGGGACGGCAAGCTACTACGAGCAGTACTTC.

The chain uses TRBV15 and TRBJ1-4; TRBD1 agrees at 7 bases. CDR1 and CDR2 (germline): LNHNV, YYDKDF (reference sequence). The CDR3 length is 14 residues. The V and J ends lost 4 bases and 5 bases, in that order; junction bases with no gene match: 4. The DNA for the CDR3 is TGTGCCACCAGCATGGACAGGCTAAATGAAAAACTGTTTTTT. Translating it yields CATSMDRLNEKLFF.

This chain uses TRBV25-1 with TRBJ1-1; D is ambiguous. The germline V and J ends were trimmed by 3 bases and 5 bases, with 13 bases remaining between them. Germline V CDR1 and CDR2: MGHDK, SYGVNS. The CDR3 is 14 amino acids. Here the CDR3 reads CASSEVRERTEAFF. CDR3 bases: TGTGCCAGCAGTGAGGTTAGGGAACGAACTGAAGCTTTCTTT.

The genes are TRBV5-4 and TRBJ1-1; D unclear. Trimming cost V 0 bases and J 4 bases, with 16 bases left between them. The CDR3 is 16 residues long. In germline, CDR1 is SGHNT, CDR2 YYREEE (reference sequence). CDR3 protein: CASSLGGGPYSTEAFF. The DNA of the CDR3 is TGTGCCAGCAGCTTGGGTGGAGGGCCATATTCCACTGAAGCTTTCTTT.

CDR3 protein: CASSPAGSSYNSPLHF. The CDR3 DNA sequence: TGTGCCAGCAGCCCCGCAGGAAGCTCCTATAATTCACCCCTCCACTTT. The rearrangement uses TRBV7-2 and TRBJ1-6; no firm D call. From germline, CDR1 is SGHTA and CDR2 FQGNSA. Between the trimmed V and J ends, which lost 5 bases and 0 bases, there was a span of 11 bases. The CDR3 contains 16 residues.

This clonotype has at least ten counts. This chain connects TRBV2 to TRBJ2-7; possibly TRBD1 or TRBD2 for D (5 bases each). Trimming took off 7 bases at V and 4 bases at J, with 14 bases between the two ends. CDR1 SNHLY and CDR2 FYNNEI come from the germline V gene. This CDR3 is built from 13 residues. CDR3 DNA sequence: TGTGCCAGCACTGGGGGAAATCGGTACGAGCAGTACTTC. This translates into CASTGGNRYEQYF.

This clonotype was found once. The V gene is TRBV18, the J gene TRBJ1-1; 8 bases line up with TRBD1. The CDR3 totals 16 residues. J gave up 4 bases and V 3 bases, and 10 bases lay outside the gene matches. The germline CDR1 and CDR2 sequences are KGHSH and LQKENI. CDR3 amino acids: CASSPSQTGAGTEAFF. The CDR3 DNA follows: TGTGCCAGCTCACCGTCACAGACAGGGGCAGGCACTGAAGCTTTCTTT. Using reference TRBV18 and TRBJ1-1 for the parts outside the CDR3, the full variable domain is NAGVMQNPRHLVRRRGQEARLRCSPMKGHSHVYWYRQLPEEGLKFMVYLQKENIIDESGMPKERFSAEFPKEGPSILRIQQVVRGDSAAYFCASSPSQTGAGTEAFFGQGTRLTVV.

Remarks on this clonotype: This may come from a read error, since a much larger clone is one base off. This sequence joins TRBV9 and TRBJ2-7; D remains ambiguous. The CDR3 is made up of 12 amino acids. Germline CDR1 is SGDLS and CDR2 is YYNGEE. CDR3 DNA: TGTGCCAGCGGCGTCTTGGTGTACGAGCAGTACTTC. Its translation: CASGVLVYEQYF. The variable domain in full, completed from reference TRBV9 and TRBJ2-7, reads DSGVTQTPKHLITATGQRVTLRCSPRSGDLSVYWYQQSLDQGLQFLIQYYNGEERAKGNILERFSAQQFPDLHSELNLSSLELGDSALYFCASGVLVYEQYFGPGTRLTVT.

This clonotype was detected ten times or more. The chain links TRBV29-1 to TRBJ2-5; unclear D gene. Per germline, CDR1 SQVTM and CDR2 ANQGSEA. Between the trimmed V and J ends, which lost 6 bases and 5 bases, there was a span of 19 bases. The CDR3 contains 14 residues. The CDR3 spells CSVPTPTGAETQYF. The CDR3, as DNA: TGCAGCGTCCCAACTCCGACTGGCGCGGAGACCCAGTACTTC. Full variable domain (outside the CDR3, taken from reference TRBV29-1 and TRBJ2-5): SAVISQKPSRDICQRGTSLTIQCQVDSQVTMMFWYRQQPGQSLTLIATANQGSEATYESGFVIDKFPISRPNLTFSTLTVSNMSPEDSSIYLCSVPTPTGAETQYFGPGTRLLVL.

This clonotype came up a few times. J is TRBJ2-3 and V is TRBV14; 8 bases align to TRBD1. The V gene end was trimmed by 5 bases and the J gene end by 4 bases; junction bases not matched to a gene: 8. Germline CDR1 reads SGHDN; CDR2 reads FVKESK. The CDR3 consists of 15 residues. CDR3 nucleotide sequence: TGTGCCAGCAGCGCCCGACAGGGGAACTCAGATACGCAGTATTTT. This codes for CASSARQGNSDTQYF.

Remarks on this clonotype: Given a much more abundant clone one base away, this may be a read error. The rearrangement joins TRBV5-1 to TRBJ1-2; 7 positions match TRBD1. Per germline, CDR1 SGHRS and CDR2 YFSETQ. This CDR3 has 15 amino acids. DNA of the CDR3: TGCGCCAGCAGCCAGGACAGGCCTACTAACTATGGCAACACCTTC. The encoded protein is CASSQDRPTNYGNTF. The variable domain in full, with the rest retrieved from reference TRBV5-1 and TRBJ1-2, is KAGVTQTPRYLIKTRGQQVTLSCSPISGHRSVSWYQQTPGQGLQFLFEYFSETQRNKGNFPGRFSGRQFSNSRSEMNVSTLELGDSALYLCASSQDRPTNYGNTFGSGTRLTVV.

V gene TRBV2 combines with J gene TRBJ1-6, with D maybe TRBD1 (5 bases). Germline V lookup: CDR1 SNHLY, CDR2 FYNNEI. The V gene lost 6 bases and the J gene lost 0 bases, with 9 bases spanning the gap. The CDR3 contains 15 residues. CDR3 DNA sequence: TGTGCCAGCAGGCGCGGGGGCTCCTATAATTCACCCCTCCACTTT. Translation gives CASRRGGSYNSPLHF.

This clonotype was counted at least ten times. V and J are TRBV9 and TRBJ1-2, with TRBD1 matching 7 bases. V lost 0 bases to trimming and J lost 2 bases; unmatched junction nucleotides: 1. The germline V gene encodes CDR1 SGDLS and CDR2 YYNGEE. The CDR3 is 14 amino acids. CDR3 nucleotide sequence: TGTGCCAGCAGCGTAGACAGGGGCAACTATGGCTACACCTTC. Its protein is CASSVDRGNYGYTF.

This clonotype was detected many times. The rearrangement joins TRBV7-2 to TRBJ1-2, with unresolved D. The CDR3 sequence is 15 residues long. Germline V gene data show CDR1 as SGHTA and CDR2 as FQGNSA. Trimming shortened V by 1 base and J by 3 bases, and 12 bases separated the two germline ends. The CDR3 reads CASSLDPSIDYGYTF. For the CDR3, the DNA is TGTGCCAGCAGCTTAGATCCCTCGATTGACTATGGCTACACCTTC.